One and the same sample provided the 7 T cell receptor beta chains below, sequenced in a study of T cells in localized non-small cell lung cancer. The protocol was immunoSEQ multiplex PCR, while the TCRdb copy is restricted to in-frame clones and leaves out a portion. The profile shows about 2,600 clones, 22% of them singletons. The sequencing used lung tumor tissue, collected before any cancer treatment. The receptors originated from a male donor aged 60 or over with stage III squamous cell lung carcinoma.

V usage is TRBV11-3 and J usage is TRBJ2-5; TRBD2 matches 14 bases. The V and J ends lost 6 bases and 2 bases, in that order; junction bases with no gene match: 8. The V gene's germline CDR1 is SGHNT and CDR2 YENEEA. CDR3 size: 17 residues. In DNA, the CDR3 is TGTGCCAGCAGGTTGAGACTAGCGGGGGGGCGGCAAGAGACCCAGTACTTC. It codes for CASRLRLAGGRQETQYF.

This chain joins TRBV6-8 and TRBJ1-6, with D uncertain. The CDR3 length is 16 residues. V shed 2 bases and J shed 0 bases, with 8 bases lying between them. The germline V gene has CDR1 MNHGY and CDR2 SAAAGT. CDR3 sequence reads: CASSYRPSSYNSPLHF. CDR3 DNA: TGTGCCAGCAGTTACAGGCCGAGCTCCTATAATTCACCCCTCCACTTT.

V is TRBV11-3 and J is TRBJ1-6; D may be TRBD1 (5 bases). Trimming took off 3 bases at V and 9 bases at J, with 21 bases between the two ends. The CDR3 has 17 residues. Germline values: CDR1 SGHNT, CDR2 YENEEA. CDR3 coding DNA: TGTGCCAGCAGCTTCTCGGATGCAGCAGGGTTGGGTTCACCCCTCCACTTT. This codes for CASSFSDAAGLGSPLHF.

V usage is TRBV29-1 and J usage is TRBJ2-7; 10 positions agree with TRBD2. Germline V CDR1 and CDR2: SQVTM, ANQGSEA. Germline trimming cut 1 base from V and 2 bases from J; bases unmatched to any gene: 8. The CDR3 consists of 16 residues. The CDR3 sequence: CSVEVWRTSGTYEQYV. The CDR3 nucleotides read TGCAGCGTTGAAGTTTGGCGGACTAGCGGAACCTACGAGCAGTACGTC.

This clone has just a few counts. Germline is not matched at one junction end, which may reflect a read error. The chain recombines TRBV6-8 with TRBJ2-7; D uncertain. There are 13 residues in the CDR3. Germline V CDR1 and CDR2: MNHGY, SAAAGT. CDR3 residues: CAISGGQFHEQYF. CDR3 bases: TGTGCCATCAGTGGTGGGCAGTTCCACGAGCAGTACTTC.

V gene TRBV19 combines with J gene TRBJ1-2; D is possibly TRBD1 (6 bases). V was pared by 6 bases and J by 3 bases, with 17 bases between. Germline V gene data show CDR1 as LNHDA and CDR2 as SQIVND (reference sequence). The CDR3 has 15 amino acids. The chain's CDR3 is CASSAVGRGDYGYTF. The CDR3 DNA sequence: TGTGCCAGTAGCGCGGTGGGCAGGGGTGACTATGGCTACACCTTC.

This clone has more than one count but fewer than ten. V is TRBV1 and J is TRBJ2-5. TRBV1 is a pseudogene segment. The CDR3 totals 16 residues. CDR3 sequence (DNA): TGCGCCAGCAGCCAAGTAAGGCTTTTATACCAAGAGACCCAGTACTTC. Protein product: CASSQVRLLYQETQYF.